The rows below give T cell receptor beta chains drawn from one sample of a study of tumor-infiltrating lymphocytes in oesophageal squamous cell carcinoma. TCRdb recomputed calls from the PCR reads with MiXCR, one row per CDR3 protein. The sample has tens of thousands of distinct CDR3 sequences; 34% are singletons. Input material: esophageal tumor tissue. The receptors here all came from a female donor with esophageal squamous cell carcinoma. The CDR3 runs from the conserved cysteine through the conserved F or W. The order of the fields is J gene, V gene, CDR3 length, CDR3 protein.

J gene: TRBJ2-1
V gene: TRBV28
CDR3 length: 15
CDR3 protein: CASSLSAGSYNEQFF

J gene: TRBJ2-5
V gene: TRBV11-2
CDR3 length: 16
CDR3 protein: CASSLRVASGIHEQYF

J gene: TRBJ2-3
V gene: TRBV28
CDR3 length: 14
CDR3 protein: CASSLGLGVDTQYF

J gene: TRBJ2-3
V gene: TRBV7-9
CDR3 length: 13
CDR3 protein: CASRLIAKDTQYF

J gene: NA
V gene: TRBV7-2
CDR3 length: 13
CDR3 protein: CATGERVSYEQFF

J gene: TRBJ1-6
V gene: TRBV5-1
CDR3 length: 12
CDR3 protein: CAGSLEEAEQYF

J gene: TRBJ2-1
V gene: TRBV14
CDR3 length: 16
CDR3 protein: CASSPPGRRTHSPLHF

J gene: TRBJ2-1
V gene: TRBV11-2
CDR3 length: 17
CDR3 protein: CASSEGLADSSYNEQFF

J gene: TRBJ2-5
V gene: TRBV5-1
CDR3 length: 19
CDR3 protein: CASSLGRSTGGRAVETQYF

J gene: TRBJ2-3
V gene: TRBV6-2/TRBV6-3
CDR3 length: 17
CDR3 protein: CASSWGQGQRGTDTQYF

J gene: NA
V gene: TRBV2
CDR3 length: 13
CDR3 protein: CASREGSGYEQFF

J gene: TRBJ2-1
V gene: TRBV7-6
CDR3 length: 13
CDR3 protein: CASSLSLTNEQFF

J gene: TRBJ2-1
V gene: TRBV7-6
CDR3 length: 14
CDR3 protein: CASSLGRSYNEQFF

J gene: TRBJ2-1
V gene: TRBV7-6
CDR3 length: 17
CDR3 protein: CASSLVSGQGPYNEQFF

J gene: TRBJ1-2
V gene: TRBV28
CDR3 length: 15
CDR3 protein: CASRHRDGSYYGYTF